The 12 T cell receptor beta chains given below trace back to one sample, sequenced in a study of T cells after yellow fever vaccination. TCRdb redid the calling of the 5' RACE reads with MiXCR, one entry per CDR3 protein. The table includes hundreds of thousands of distinct CDR3 sequences, 9% to 15% detected once. The material was PBMCs, obtained on the day of the yellow fever booster vaccination. These receptors all come from a man younger than 40 who received the YFV17D yellow fever vaccine.

This clonotype was recorded a few times. The chain carries TRBV20-1 and TRBJ2-7; 7 bases line up with TRBD1. The CDR3 totals 15 residues. Trimming removed 7 bases from V and 4 bases from J; junction bases left unmatched: 16. CDR1 and CDR2 (germline): DFQATT, SNEGSKA (reference sequence). CDR3 protein: CSGTTGQTAKYEQYF. The CDR3 bases are TGCAGTGGCACTACGGGACAGACGGCAAAGTACGAGCAGTACTTC.

The J gene is TRBJ1-1, the V gene TRBV12-3 or TRBV12-4, with D uncertain. V lost 7 bases and J lost 8, with 14 bases in between. This CDR3 has 12 residues. The CDR3 nucleotides are TGTGCCAGCAACGGTTTAATGGAGGAAGCTTTCTTT. Amino acids: CASNGLMEEAFF.

This clonotype has a handful of counts. The gene calls are TRBV7-9 and TRBJ2-3, with 10 nucleotides matching TRBD2. With 10 bases clipped from V and 5 bases from J, the junction kept 15 bases outside the gene matches. The V gene's germline CDR1 is SEHNR and CDR2 FQNEAQ (reference sequence). The CDR3 runs to 16 residues. The CDR3 region is CATRRPPAGGIDTQYF. In nucleotides, the CDR3 is TGTGCCACCCGACGCCCACCAGCGGGAGGGATAGATACGCAGTATTTT.

This clonotype appeared a few times. DNA of the CDR3: TGTGCCAGCAGCCTCGGCCGCAGAGCTAACTATGGCTACACCTTC. This gives the protein CASSLGRRANYGYTF. J is TRBJ1-2 and V is TRBV5-6, with D uncertain. V dropped 4 bases and J dropped 0 bases, with 13 bases sitting between them. The germline CDR1 and CDR2 sequences are SGHDT and YYEEEE. The length of the CDR3 is 15 residues.

The V and J genes are TRBV6-1 and TRBJ2-7, with 9 bases that match TRBD1. CDR3 size: 17 residues. J lost 4 bases, V lost 6 bases, and 16 bases had no gene match. The germline V gene has CDR1 MNHNS and CDR2 SASEGT. CDR3 residues: CASRRTGVYMGFYEQYF. As DNA, the CDR3 is TGTGCCAGCAGGAGGACAGGGGTCTATATGGGGTTTTACGAGCAGTACTTC.

This chain joins TRBV4-1 and TRBJ1-1; D perhaps matches TRBD1 (5 bases). CDR3 size: 15 residues. V lost 5 bases, J lost 3 bases, and 16 bases lay in between. CDR1 and CDR2 (germline): MGHRA, YSYEKL. The CDR3 loop reads CASSNPKGGDTEAFF. The CDR3 region has the DNA TGCGCCAGCAGCAACCCAAAGGGAGGGGACACTGAAGCTTTCTTT.

There are a few counts of this clonotype. V is TRBV11-2 and J is TRBJ2-5, with TRBD2 matching 8 bases. The V and J ends lost 1 base and 2 bases, in that order; junction bases with no gene match: 21. The CDR3 sequence is 21 residues long. CDR1 and CDR2 from the germline V gene are SGHAT and FQNNGV. CDR3 in amino acids: CASSLVSGSPRLALPQETQYF. The CDR3 DNA sequence: TGTGCCAGCAGCTTAGTTTCCGGTTCCCCCCGACTAGCGCTCCCTCAAGAGACCCAGTACTTC.

This clonotype was counted ten times or more. The chain links TRBV21-1 to TRBJ2-5. TRBV21-1 is recorded as a pseudogene. The CDR3 consists of 16 residues. The CDR3 here is CASSNTSIRGLTTQYF. DNA of the CDR3: TGTGCCAGCAGCAACACATCGATCAGAGGCCTTACGACCCAGTACTTC.

The table lists this clonotype with a few counts. The chain has TRBV4-2 and TRBJ2-3; 12 bases line up with TRBD2. V lost 1 base, J lost 4 bases, and 6 bases stayed unmatched. The CDR3 length is 17 residues. The germline V gene has CDR1 LGHNA and CDR2 YNFKEQ. This CDR3 is CASSQVALAGGSDTQYF. DNA for the CDR3: TGTGCCAGCAGCCAAGTAGCGCTAGCGGGAGGGTCAGATACGCAGTATTTT.

The rearrangement uses TRBV7-2 and TRBJ2-1; no reliable D call. From germline, CDR1 is SGHTA and CDR2 FQGNSA. V was shortened by 1 base and J by 0 bases, with 10 bases between the two germline ends. This CDR3 spans 16 amino acids. The CDR3 DNA is TGTGCCAGCAGCTTAGATAGGGCAAGCTCCTACAATGAGCAGTTCTTC. Translating gives CASSLDRASSYNEQFF.

A few counts support this clonotype. The genes are TRBV5-1 and TRBJ2-1, with TRBD1 as a possible D gene (6 bases). Germline CDR1 and CDR2: SGHRS and YFSETQ. The CDR3 consists of 16 residues. Trimming shortened V by 4 bases and J by 0 bases, and 14 bases separated the two germline ends. The CDR3 protein is CASSVTGPSSYNEQFF. As DNA, the CDR3 is TGCGCCAGCAGCGTGACAGGCCCCAGCTCCTACAATGAGCAGTTCTTC.

The V call is TRBV18, the J call TRBJ1-1; 7 bases line up with TRBD1. CDR3 length: 14 amino acids. The V gene's germline CDR1 is KGHSH and CDR2 LQKENI. V was clipped by 8 bases and J by 3 bases; unmatched bases: 9. This CDR3 is CASREGQGDTEAFF. CDR3 nucleotides: TGTGCCAGCCGGGAAGGGCAGGGGGACACTGAAGCTTTCTTT.